This T cell receptor beta chain was retrieved from a study of T cell responses to AZD1222 COVID-19 vaccine. With regard to this clone: Its cognate antigen is unknown.

Overall study findings and caveats: In a largely white British group with more females than males, clonal diversity was possibly underestimated.

Using immunoSEQ multiplex PCR, the repertoire was profiled, and TCRdb retains in-frame clones only, with some absent. The sample lists more than 150,000 clones; approximately 90% were seen once. The specimen comprised peripheral blood, sampled after recovery from COVID-19. The TCR originated in an adult who had recovered from COVID-19.

The CDR3 loop is CASSSRTVGYTF. The CDR3 nucleotides are TGTGCCAGCAGCAGCAGGACAGTTGGCTACACCTTC. The chain joins TRBV7-2 to TRBJ1-2, with D possibly being TRBD1 (6 bases). The CDR3 consists of 12 residues. Germline values: CDR1 SGHTA, CDR2 FQGNSA. V lost 5 bases and J 7 bases, leaving 11 bases between the germline ends.